The source of this T cell receptor beta chain is a study of blood T cell repertoires in COVID-19. Turning to the study itself: From the United States, Italy and Spain came samples of acute and convalescent COVID-19. T cells, B-cell-depleted T cells, or PBMCs provided the cDNA or gDNA that served as material.

Germline values: CDR1 SGHTA, CDR2 FQGNSA. This CDR3 is 17 amino acids long. J lost 3 bases, V lost 5 bases, and 9 bases had no gene match. In the original workflow: Reference gene primers were amplified, and this amplification served to estimate nucleated cell counts. Clones were sequenced by immunoSEQ multiplex PCR, and TCRdb holds only the in-frame ones, with some missing. V and J calls and clone size are given by that table; D and trimming were obtained from the DNA. This sample has 55,000 to 70,000 clones, with 80% to 95% found just once. The rearrangement uses TRBV7-2 and TRBJ2-1, with 11 bases aligning to TRBD2. Material: peripheral blood. The TCR originated in a human donor in a cohort sampled during active COVID-19. CDR3 in DNA: TGTGCCAGCAGCCCCTCGCGGACTAGCGGGCGCTACAATGAGCAGTTCTTC. The encoded protein is CASSPSRTSGRYNEQFF.